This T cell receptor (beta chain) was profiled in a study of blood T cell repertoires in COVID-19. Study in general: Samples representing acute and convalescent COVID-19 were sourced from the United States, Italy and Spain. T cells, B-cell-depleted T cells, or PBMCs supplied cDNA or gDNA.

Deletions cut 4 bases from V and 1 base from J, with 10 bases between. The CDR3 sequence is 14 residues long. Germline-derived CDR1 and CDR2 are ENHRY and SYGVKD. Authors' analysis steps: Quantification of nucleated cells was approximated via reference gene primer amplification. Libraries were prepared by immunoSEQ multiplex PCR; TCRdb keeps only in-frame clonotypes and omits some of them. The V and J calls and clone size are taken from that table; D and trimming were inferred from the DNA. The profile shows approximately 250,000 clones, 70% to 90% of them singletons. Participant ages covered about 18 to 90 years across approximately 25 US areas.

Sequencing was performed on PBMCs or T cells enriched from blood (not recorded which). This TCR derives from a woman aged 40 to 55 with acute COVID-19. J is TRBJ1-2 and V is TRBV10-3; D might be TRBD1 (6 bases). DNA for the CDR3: TGTGCCATCAGTGGAGGACAGATTAACTATGGCTACACCTTC. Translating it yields CAISGGQINYGYTF.